This T cell receptor (beta chain) was recorded in a study of cytomegalovirus exposure and HLA in healthy donors (TCRdb year 2017). For the study in its entirety: According to an earlier analysis of 450 to 650 of the donors, 200 million or so T cells yielded 117 million unique TCR beta sequences and around 280 Gb of sequence data. The study profiled the T cell repertoires of hundreds of subjects by immunosequencing and related them to cytomegalovirus serostatus. Approximately 300 gigabases of sequencing data and approximately 84 million unique TCR sequences were included in an early release covering under 650 HLA-typed donors. A later genetic analysis used genome-wide SNP genotypes for about 60% of the roughly 700 donors, treating that subset as a discovery cohort. In an earlier analysis of a few hundred of the donors, high-throughput TCR beta sequencing was used to judge whether each TCR beta V gene segment behaved as functional or pseudogenic. In the later analysis, no new phenotypic data were used to find candidate immune exposures; instead, reliance was placed on TCR beta sequences and their occurrence across donors. The number of typed donors differed by locus: 629-630 for A, B, C, DRB1 and DQB1; approximately 530 for DQA1; approximately 610 for DPA1; and around 470 for DPB1. Among around 400 genotyped donors of the cohort, an average of about 220,000 unique TCR beta nucleotide sequences was sequenced per donor, of which roughly 18% were non-productive. HLA typing included class I and class II loci at four-digit resolution. Donor age, sex, ethnicity and CMV serostatus were compiled together with the repertoire data. Of the 300 to 500 genotyped donors, 81% were placed in the genetic ancestry cluster associated with self-reported Caucasian donors. The study was designed to test whether signatures of past pathogen exposure could be identified by cataloging public T cell receptors. The study combined high-throughput TCR immunosequencing, statistical association of individual TCRs with disease status, and machine learning to predict cytomegalovirus infection status. A later analysis re-examined previously published TCR beta repertoires from around 670 donors and added high-resolution HLA genotyping to investigate patterns of TCR occurrence. In addition to the first cohort of 666 subjects, a separate validation cohort of about 120 different subjects was used. Every repertoire in the discovery cohort had been generated on one and the same sequencing platform. A handful of DR-DQ haplotypes were handled as single units for association and clustering because linkage in the cohort was strong.

The cohort comprised around 700 healthy bone marrow donors. All cohort members were sampled while nominally healthy, although unrecorded immune exposures were likely present. The donor was CMV seropositive and belonged to the group of more than 250 seropositive cohort members. A peripheral blood sample was collected from each donor, and TCR beta sequencing was performed on peripheral blood mononuclear cells. Genomic DNA was extracted from the blood cell samples with the Qiagen DNeasy Blood Extraction Kit. The library was obtained by the immunoSEQ multiplex PCR assay. A mixture of 60 forward primers for TCR Vbeta segments and 13 reverse primers for TCR Jbeta segments was used in the multiplex PCR. Amplification of the CDR3 region of rearranged TCR beta genes was performed with a multiplex PCR assay on genomic DNA. Amplified TCR beta libraries were sequenced as 87-base-pair reads on the Illumina HiSeq System. Per the authors' processing: Across the 670 or so repertoires, a later analysis counted about 81 million unique TCR beta chains, 8.5 million to 12 million of which were shared by at least two donors. Raw reads were error-corrected and collapsed into unique sequences by a nearest-neighbor algorithm in which closely related sequences were merged to remove PCR and sequencing errors. Alignment of CDR3 sequences to IMGT reference sequences was used to assign V, D and J gene segments. For a sequence to be retained, at least a six-nucleotide match to both a V gene segment and a J gene segment was required. Rearrangements were called productive when the CDR3 lacked stop codons and stayed in frame with V and J; all others were non-productive. Following IMGT convention, CDR3 was defined as the stretch from the second conserved V-encoded cysteine up to the conserved J-encoded phenylalanine. The earlier analysis of about 620 of the donors excluded sequences that lacked an unambiguous match to a single V gene segment. In an earlier analysis of approximately 500 of the donors, a V segment was called functional when productive rearrangements were above 56.7%, and segregating when the standard deviation between donors exceeded 5%. A statistical classification framework was built to diagnose cytomegalovirus status from the catalog of TCR beta chain sequences. V and J gene assignment, in a later analysis, came from comparing TCR nucleotide sequences with IMGT/GENE-DB human TR gene sequences. The TCRdist pipeline was used in a later analysis to assign CDR3 sequences and most-parsimonious VDJ recombination scenarios. A later analysis defined each TCR beta chain by its CDR3 amino acid sequence plus V-gene family, and excluded reads lacking a unique V-gene family. As a way to deal with suspected cross-contamination and a sequencing artifact, a later analysis dropped 450 to 700 nucleotide sequences that were highly shared and had low generation probability. In a later analysis, a clonal expansion index was calculated for each public chain from normalized within-repertoire ranks of inferred template counts. A later analysis computed generation probabilities with a VDJ recombination model fitted to out-of-frame rearrangements, and checked the results against IGoR. In a later analysis, hypergeometric tests were used to score TCR-TCR, TCR-HLA and TCR-CMV co-occurrence, with a repertoire-size bias correction applied to TCR pairs. To estimate false discovery rates, a later analysis permuted the HLA or CMV assignments 20 times. A later analysis grouped co-occurring TCRs with DBSCAN, adding TCRdist sequence similarity when clustering within HLA-allele-positive subsets. Repertoires with fewer than 30,000 or more than 120,000 public chains, plus five repertoires with anomalous nucleotide sharing, were excluded from co-occurrence clustering. Here the immuneACCESS table is served through TCRdb, limited to in-frame sequences with V and J called. Missing clones are a known gap in these copies; in checked studies unresolved V genes cover under half, and the rest lacks a known reason. The V and J calls and clone size were taken over from that table, and D and trimming were inferred from the DNA. This sample gives over 100,000 clones in total; around 70% of them show up just once. About 5.7% of the sample lies in the top ten.

This clone was recorded once. Its antigen is unknown. No quality values exist for individual bases; no much larger clone is one base distant. CDR1 and CDR2 are drawn from the germline V gene: SNHLY, FYNNEI. Its CDR3 holds 16 amino acids, cysteine through phenylalanine. The entry retains the CDR3 DNA only, 48 bases that are in frame from base 1. Unmatched junction bases come to 11, with V trimmed by 6 bases and J by 3 bases. Overall results and qualifications from the work: A cluster of highly shared sequence variants was judged likely to represent a technical artifact of the sequencing pipeline. Cytomegalovirus status was reported to be diagnosed by the classifier with high specificity and sensitivity in both the original and validation cohorts. Most TCR sequences were observed very rarely across donors, whereas some public TCRs were present in many individuals. Only TCR beta chains were sequenced in this cohort, and the absence of alpha or paired-chain data limited detectable features. Because the 87-base-pair reads could not distinguish some IMGT-functional V segments, including TRBV6-2 and TRBV6-3, those segments were excluded. When HLA alleles, especially DR and DQ, strongly co-occurred, attributing TCR associations to individual alleles was difficult. Most CMV-associated TCR beta chains appeared to be HLA-restricted in a later analysis, and the HLA associations seemed to be driven largely by CMV exposure. A few of the identified cytomegalovirus-associated TCR beta chains were confirmed in vitro to be specific for cytomegalovirus antigens. In the study, around 150 TCR beta chains were listed as associated with cytomegalovirus. In a later analysis, HLA-associated TCR beta chains were found to be more clonally expanded and to have lower generation probabilities than equally common non-associated chains. In a later genetic analysis, a missense DCLRE1C variant was associated with V-gene and J-gene trimming of TCR beta chains, and the association was replicated in an independent cohort. The authors suggested that the approach could potentially be generalized to other disease states and immunological phenotypes. According to a later genetic analysis, donors in an Asian-associated ancestry cluster had fewer N-insertions in productive TCRs than the approximately 630-donor mean. Correlated functional status among segregating V segments might reflect linkage disequilibrium, but an unknown experimental factor could not be ruled out. A further reported finding was that TCR beta sequences accurately predicted the HLA-A and HLA-B alleles for most subjects in the first cohort. Because HLA typing was unavailable for some donors at each locus, only the typed subset was used in association tests. According to a later analysis, parvovirus B19, influenza, CMV and Epstein-Barr virus appeared linked to several top co-occurrence clusters. Specific HLA alleles were associated with 16,951 TCR beta sequences at a false discovery rate of 0.05 in a later analysis. Broadly in line with IMGT annotations, most TCR beta V segments showed up in productive rearrangements about 87% or about 30% of the time in an earlier analysis of several hundred of the donors. In a later analysis, the rate of TCR association differed among HLA loci, with DRB1 alleles having the most associated TCRs and HLA-C alleles having the fewest. The presence/absence analyses assumed that sequencing depth was roughly uniform across donors, and that assumption may not be true. CMV serostatus was the only immune exposure information available for the cohort. Because counts were too low, roughly 16 rarely observed V segments, including chromosome 9 orphons, were left out of the earlier analysis of a few hundred of the donors.

The sequencing input was PBMCs. The TCR originated in a woman in her 70s in good health and CMV-seropositive. In this chain, TRBV2 is recombined with TRBJ2-7, with TRBD1 matching 10 junction bases. The DNA sequence reads TGTGCCAGCAGCGCCCGGACAGGGGGGCTCTACTACGAGCAGTACTTC. It is translated as CASSARTGGLYYEQYF.